This T cell receptor (beta chain) came from a study of shared clonotypes between healthy human individuals. The CDR3 contains 16 residues. Germline V gene sequence: CDR1 SGHRS, CDR2 YFSETQ. V dropped 0 bases and J dropped 2; count of bases not matched to a gene: 4. CD8 cells classed as naive were CD45RO-negative and positively selected for CCR7, excluding terminally differentiated effector memory CD45RA+ cells. Clones were sequenced by immunoSEQ multiplex PCR, and TCRdb holds only the in-frame ones, with some missing. The sample consists of some 1,900,000 clones, approximately 95% of them appearing once. Only one count was recorded for this clone.

This chain connects TRBV5-1 to TRBJ2-1, with TRBD2 identical over 8 bases. Material for sequencing was naive CD8+ T cells sorted from blood. This clonotype originated in a man between 18 and 29 years old in good health. The CDR3 region is CASSLGRGETYNEQFF. CDR3 in DNA: TGCGCCAGCAGCTTGGGGCGGGGGGAAACCTACAATGAGCAGTTCTTC. Using reference TRBV5-1 and TRBJ2-1 for the parts outside the CDR3, the full variable domain is KAGVTQTPRYLIKTRGQQVTLSCSPISGHRSVSWYQQTPGQGLQFLFEYFSETQRNKGNFPGRFSGRQFSNSRSEMNVSTLELGDSALYLCASSLGRGETYNEQFFGPGTRLTVL.